These T cell receptor beta chains were read from a single sample in a study of blood T cells in healthy people across ages. MiXCR was run by TCRdb on the 5' RACE reads, yielding one entry per CDR3 protein. Of 1.5 million to 2 million distinct CDR3 sequences in the sample, about 30% were seen once. The sequenced sample was blood. These receptors all stem from a woman aged 25 to 39 in good health. The CDR3 runs from the conserved cysteine through the conserved F or W. The order of the fields is D gene, J gene, V gene, clone size, CDR3 length, CDR3 DNA, CDR3 protein. D genes are given only for firm matches. Rows may omit the clone size; those that give it use once, few, many or a size class.

d_gene: TRBD2
j_gene: TRBJ2-1
v_gene: TRBV15
abundance: .
len: 14
CDR3nt: TGTGCCACCAGCGACATGCTAGCGGGAGCCCCCCAGTTCTTC
CDR3aa: CATSDMLAGAPQFF

d_gene: TRBD2
j_gene: TRBJ2-1
v_gene: TRBV12-3/TRBV12-4
abundance: .
len: 18
CDR3nt: TGTGCCAGCAGTTCCCCGGGGACTAGCGGGGGGCCCTACTATGAGCAGTTCTTC
CDR3aa: CASSSPGTSGGPYYEQFF

d_gene: TRBD2
j_gene: TRBJ2-1
v_gene: TRBV2
abundance: .
len: 14
CDR3nt: TGTGCCAGCTCCGAGCGGGAGGTGATCAATGAGCAGTTCTTC
CDR3aa: CASSEREVINEQFF

d_gene: .
j_gene: TRBJ2-7
v_gene: TRBV7-9
abundance: once
len: 16
CDR3nt: TGTGCCAGCAGCTCCAGCTCACGGGGCGCTCGCTACGAGCAGTACTTC
CDR3aa: CASSSSSRGARYEQYF

d_gene: .
j_gene: TRBJ1-5
v_gene: TRBV7-9
abundance: .
len: 15
CDR3nt: TGTGCCAGCAGCTTAGGGGAGACGGGTAATCAGCCCCAGCATTTT
CDR3aa: CASSLGETGNQPQHF

d_gene: .
j_gene: TRBJ1-6
v_gene: TRBV7-2
abundance: few
len: 13
CDR3nt: TGTGCCAGCAGCCAGAGGCTAGATTCACCCCTCCACTTT
CDR3aa: CASSQRLDSPLHF

d_gene: .
j_gene: TRBJ2-2
v_gene: TRBV12-3/TRBV12-4
abundance: few
len: 15
CDR3nt: TGTGCCAGCAGTACCCGACAAGGGAACACCGGGGAGCTGTTTTTT
CDR3aa: CASSTRQGNTGELFF

d_gene: .
j_gene: TRBJ1-2
v_gene: TRBV10-3
abundance: few
len: 13
CDR3nt: TGTGCCATCAGTGAGAGACAGGATGATGGCTACACCTTC
CDR3aa: CAISERQDDGYTF

d_gene: .
j_gene: TRBJ2-7
v_gene: TRBV29-1
abundance: many
len: 12
CDR3nt: TGCAGCGTTGAAGGGGGGATGTACGAGCAGTACTTC
CDR3aa: CSVEGGMYEQYF

d_gene: .
j_gene: TRBJ2-2
v_gene: TRBV12-3/TRBV12-4
abundance: few
len: 15
CDR3nt: TGTGCCAGCACCCCCACTAGAACGAACACCGGGGAGCTGTTTTTT
CDR3aa: CASTPTRTNTGELFF

d_gene: TRBD2
j_gene: TRBJ2-4
v_gene: TRBV28
abundance: few
len: 16
CDR3nt: TGTGCCAGCAGTCACCCGACTGCGGGAGGCGAAAACATTCAGTACTTC
CDR3aa: CASSHPTAGGENIQYF

d_gene: .
j_gene: TRBJ2-6
v_gene: TRBV3-1
abundance: .
len: 18
CDR3nt: TGTGCCAGCAGCCATGGGGTAGGGAAACCCTCTGGGGCCAACGTCCTGACTTTC
CDR3aa: CASSHGVGKPSGANVLTF

d_gene: TRBD1
j_gene: TRBJ2-4
v_gene: TRBV7-2
abundance: few
len: 19
CDR3nt: TGTGCCAGCAGCATGGGCGGACAGGGTCGCGGACTAGCCAAAAACATTCAGTACTTC
CDR3aa: CASSMGGQGRGLAKNIQYF

d_gene: TRBD2
j_gene: TRBJ2-6
v_gene: TRBV29-1
abundance: .
len: 17
CDR3nt: TGCAGCGTTGAGGGCCTAGCGGGACTAACTGGGGCCAACGTCCTGACTTTC
CDR3aa: CSVEGLAGLTGANVLTF

d_gene: .
j_gene: TRBJ2-1
v_gene: TRBV27
abundance: few
len: 14
CDR3nt: TGTGCCAGCAGTTGGGGCAGCAGGGTGAATGAGCAGTTCTTC
CDR3aa: CASSWGSRVNEQFF

d_gene: .
j_gene: TRBJ2-7
v_gene: TRBV2
abundance: .
len: 14
CDR3nt: TGTGCCAGCAGTGAATGGGGGAGCCTTTACGAGCAGTACTTC
CDR3aa: CASSEWGSLYEQYF

d_gene: .
j_gene: TRBJ2-1
v_gene: TRBV4-1
abundance: many
len: 11
CDR3nt: TGCGCCAGCAAACGAGCACATGAGCAGTTCTTC
CDR3aa: CASKRAHEQFF

d_gene: TRBD1
j_gene: TRBJ1-1
v_gene: TRBV20-1
abundance: few
len: 11
CDR3nt: TGCAGTGCTAGGACAGGGGGGGCCACTTTCTTT
CDR3aa: CSARTGGATFF